This T cell receptor beta chain was identified in a study of response to subunit inactivated influenza vaccine. Germline V gene lookup returns CDR1 SGHAT and CDR2 FQNNGV. This CDR3 is 14 amino acids long. The V segment lost 2 bases and the J segment 8 bases; nucleotides outside the gene matches: 6. One entry per CDR3 protein, called by TCRdb with MiXCR from the RT-PCR reads. The sample yields about 650,000 distinct CDR3 sequences, around 13% seen once. The chain joins TRBV11-2 to TRBJ2-5, with 9 bases fitting TRBD1. This clonotype originated in a man aged 45-65 years who received an inactivated influenza vaccine. The starting material was PBMCs from blood, obtained 14 days before vaccination. CDR3 protein: CASSLSGTGTTQYF. In nucleotides, the CDR3 is TGTGCCAGCAGCTTATCTGGGACAGGGACAACCCAGTACTTC.